Each of the 2 T cell receptor beta chains below was sequenced from the same sample in a study of blood T cell repertoires in COVID-19. Sequencing was performed with immunoSEQ multiplex PCR; in TCRdb, only in-frame clones are kept and a portion is missing. Altogether over 150,000 clones are present, around 80% being singletons, with the ten largest covering around 20%. Sequencing used PBMCs or T cells enriched from blood (not recorded which). Every receptor here comes from an older woman in a cohort exposed to, infected with or recovered from COVID-19 (not recorded which).

The chain recombines TRBV6-5 with TRBJ2-1, with 7 bases lining up with TRBD2. The CDR3 extends over 15 amino acids. Trimming removed 0 bases from V and 10 bases from J; junction bases left unmatched: 9. Germline V gene sequence: CDR1 MNHEY, CDR2 SVGAGI. DNA of the CDR3: TGTGCCAGCAGTTACTCGATGTTAGCGGGTACGGAGCAGTTCTTC. This codes for CASSYSMLAGTEQFF.

The V call is TRBV15, the J call TRBJ2-5; 10 nucleotides agree with TRBD2. Germline V lookup: CDR1 LNHNV, CDR2 YYDKDF (reference sequence). This CDR3 is 16 amino acids long. J lost 8 bases, V lost 5 bases, and 14 bases had no gene match. In nucleotides, the CDR3 is TGTGCCACCAGCTTTCTAGCGGGAGAAGAGTCAAAAACCCAGTACTTC. It encodes CATSFLAGEESKTQYF.